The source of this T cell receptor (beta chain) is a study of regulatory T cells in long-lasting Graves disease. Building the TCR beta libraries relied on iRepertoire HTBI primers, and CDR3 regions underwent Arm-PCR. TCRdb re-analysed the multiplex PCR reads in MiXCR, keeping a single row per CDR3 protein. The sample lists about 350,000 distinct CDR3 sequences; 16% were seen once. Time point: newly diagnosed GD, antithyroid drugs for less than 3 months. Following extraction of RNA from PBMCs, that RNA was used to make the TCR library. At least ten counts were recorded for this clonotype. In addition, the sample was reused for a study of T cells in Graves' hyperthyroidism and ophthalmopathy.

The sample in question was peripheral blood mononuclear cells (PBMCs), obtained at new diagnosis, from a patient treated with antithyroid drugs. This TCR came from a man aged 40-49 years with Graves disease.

CDR3 region: CSAREEWGEETQYF. Written as DNA, the CDR3 is TGCAGTGCTAGAGAGGAGTGGGGCGAGGAGACCCAGTACTTC. This rearrangement joins TRBV20-1 to TRBJ2-5; tentatively, D is TRBD1 (5 bases). The CDR3 consists of 14 residues. V shed 0 bases and J shed 5 bases, with 13 bases lying between them. Looked up from germline, CDR1 is DFQATT and CDR2 is SNEGSKA (reference sequence).